This T cell receptor beta chain was recovered during a study of identifying expanded T cells in peripheral blood. The CDR3 sequence is 16 residues long. Germline V gene lookup returns CDR1 SGHRS and CDR2 YFSETQ. Unmatched junction bases numbered 6, after V lost 3 bases and J lost 0 bases. The table came from immunoSEQ multiplex PCR; TCRdb's copy has only in-frame clones and leaves some out. Here the sample spans 60,000 or so clones, around 83% being singletons. Regarding the study as a whole: Technical replicates showed around 1.2 changed clones; two weeks roughly 16; four weeks 19.

Worth noting for this clone: Its antigen is not known.

Collection occurred without any documented infections or immune events in donors. Input material: blood. The V call is TRBV5-1, the J call TRBJ2-1; 7 bases match TRBD2. This TCR came from a person aged 18 to 69 in good health. CDR3 sequence reads: CASSSIAGSSYNEQFF. DNA for the CDR3: TGCGCCAGCAGCTCCATAGCGGGTAGCTCCTACAATGAGCAGTTCTTC.